A single sample gave rise to the 32 T cell receptor beta chains below, sequenced in a study of PD-1 blockade in classical Hodgkin lymphoma. Clones were read by immunoSEQ multiplex PCR, and TCRdb kept only the in-frame ones, dropping some. Of 20,000 to 25,000 clones listed, roughly 80% are singletons. Relapse was seen in all patients after autologous stem cell transplantation, and brentuximab vedotin exposure was variable. The sample consisted of peripheral blood mononuclear cells (PBMCs), taken before the second cycle of nivolumab. These receptor sequences come from a human donor with classical Hodgkin lymphoma.

This clone was detected once. The chain joins TRBV6-5 to TRBJ1-2; D might be TRBD1 (5 bases). The germline V gene encodes CDR1 MNHEY and CDR2 SVGAGI. The germline V and J ends were trimmed by 7 bases and 0 bases, with 12 bases remaining between them. The CDR3 spans 14 residues. Here the CDR3 DNA reads TGTGCCAGCACCCGGTCAGGGTCTAACTATGGCTACACCTTC. Translation: CASTRSGSNYGYTF.

The V gene is TRBV7-2, the J gene TRBJ1-2, with D unresolved. CDR3 length: 14 residues. Trimming removed 5 bases from V and 7 bases from J, with 17 bases in between. CDR1 and CDR2 from the germline V gene are SGHTA and FQGNSA. The CDR3 spells CASSPAGVTAGYTF. CDR3 nucleotide sequence: TGTGCCAGCAGCCCCGCCGGGGTGACGGCTGGCTACACCTTC.

This clone turned up a few times. The rearrangement joins TRBV9 to TRBJ1-1, with D possibly matching TRBD1 (5 bases). Germline-derived CDR1 and CDR2 are SGDLS and YYNGEE. Trimming took off 4 bases at V and 8 bases at J, with 21 bases between the two ends. This CDR3 has 15 residues. CDR3 in amino acids: CASSPTFLPSGEAFF. The DNA for the CDR3 is TGTGCCAGCAGCCCGACTTTCCTACCCTCAGGGGAAGCTTTCTTT.

This clone was recorded a few times. This chain connects TRBV25-1 to TRBJ2-1; D not resolved. Germline CDR1 and CDR2: MGHDK and SYGVNS. This CDR3 has 17 amino acids. V was cut by 6 bases and J by 3 bases, with 21 bases left in between. The CDR3: CASSDSRTLNLYNEQFF. In DNA form, the CDR3 reads TGTGCCAGCAGCGATAGTAGGACCCTTAATCTCTACAATGAGCAGTTCTTC.

V usage is TRBV5-4 and J usage is TRBJ2-3, with unresolved D. The CDR3 is 13 amino acids. The germline CDR1 and CDR2 sequences are SGHNT and YYREEE (reference sequence). Trimming cost V 0 bases and J 3 bases, with 5 bases left between them. Written as DNA, the CDR3 is TGTGCCAGCAGCTTGGATTCGACAGATACGCAGTATTTT. Translated: CASSLDSTDTQYF.

The chain couples TRBV5-6 to TRBJ2-6; D may be TRBD1 (5 bases). The CDR3 covers 15 residues. Trimming stripped 4 bases from V and 2 bases from J, with 10 bases between. Germline loops: CDR1 SGHDT, CDR2 YYEEEE. This CDR3 is CASSLGVPGANVLTF. The DNA of the CDR3 is TGTGCCAGCAGCCTAGGGGTTCCTGGGGCCAACGTCCTGACTTTC.

This chain connects TRBV11-3 to TRBJ2-1; D remains ambiguous. The germline gives CDR1 SGHNT, CDR2 YENEEA. The length of the CDR3 is 13 residues. Trimming shortened V by 0 bases and J by 6 bases, and 6 bases separated the two germline ends. The CDR3 DNA reads TGTGCCAGCAGCTTAGACGGGCTCAATGAGCAGTTCTTC. Protein product: CASSLDGLNEQFF.

J is TRBJ1-1 and V is TRBV7-2; the D gene is possibly TRBD1 (5 bases). Trimming cost V 5 bases and J 1 base, with 11 bases left between them. The CDR3 has 14 residues. Germline V gives CDR1 SGHTA, CDR2 FQGNSA. CDR3 protein: CASSLFQGNTEAFF. CDR3 in DNA: TGTGCCAGCAGCCTCTTTCAGGGGAACACTGAAGCTTTCTTT. Complete variable domain (other parts from reference TRBV7-2 and TRBJ1-1): GAGVSQSPSNKVTEKGKDVELRCDPISGHTALYWYRQSLGQGLEFLIYFQGNSAPDKSGLPSDRFSAERTGGSVSTLTIQRTQQEDSAVYLCASSLFQGNTEAFFGQGTRLTVV.

The gene calls are TRBV19 and TRBJ2-1; maybe TRBD2 (5 bases). The CDR3 consists of 14 residues. Germline CDR1 is LNHDA and CDR2 is SQIVND (reference sequence). Between the trimmed V and J ends, which lost 7 bases and 9 bases, there was a span of 19 bases. The CDR3: CASMVLASLGEQFF. Here the CDR3 DNA reads TGTGCCAGTATGGTTTTAGCGTCTCTGGGTGAGCAGTTCTTC. Variable domain in full (rest from reference TRBV19 and TRBJ2-1): DGGITQSPKYLFRKEGQNVTLSCEQNLNHDAMYWYRQDPGQGLRLIYYSQIVNDFQKGDIAEGYSVSREKKESFPLTVTSAQKNPTAFYLCASMVLASLGEQFFGPGTRLTVL.

The chain uses TRBV14 and TRBJ2-7; 11 nucleotides align to TRBD2. The CDR3 consists of 15 residues. J was trimmed by 3 bases and V by 3 bases; bases with no gene match: 4. Germline CDR1 SGHDN, CDR2 FVKESK. The DNA for the CDR3 is TGTGCCAGCAGCCACGGACTAGCGGGTTTCTACGAGCAGTACTTC. Protein sequence: CASSHGLAGFYEQYF.

V gene TRBV5-4 combines with J gene TRBJ2-4; maybe TRBD1 (5 bases). This CDR3 spans 16 amino acids. V was clipped by 0 bases and J by 0 bases, with 10 bases between them. CDR1 is SGHNT and CDR2 is YYREEE in the germline V gene (reference sequence). DNA of the CDR3: TGTGCCAGCAGCTTGGGGCAGGACATAGCCAAAAACATTCAGTACTTC. Its translation: CASSLGQDIAKNIQYF.

This clone was found a few times. V is TRBV9 and J is TRBJ1-1; D not resolved. The CDR3 extends over 16 amino acids. CDR1 and CDR2 (germline): SGDLS, YYNGEE. V was clipped by 2 bases and J by 0 bases, with 14 bases between them. CDR3 sequence: CASSVAFGRLNTEAFF. As DNA, the CDR3 is TGTGCCAGCAGCGTGGCCTTCGGACGGTTGAACACTGAAGCTTTCTTT. Full variable domain (remainder filled in from reference TRBV9 and TRBJ1-1): DSGVTQTPKHLITATGQRVTLRCSPRSGDLSVYWYQQSLDQGLQFLIQYYNGEERAKGNILERFSAQQFPDLHSELNLSSLELGDSALYFCASSVAFGRLNTEAFFGQGTRLTVV.

The rearrangement uses TRBV28 and TRBJ2-3, with 9 bases that match TRBD2. V lost 1 base to trimming and J lost 1 base; unmatched junction nucleotides: 9. The CDR3 runs to 18 residues. Germline V gives CDR1 MDHEN, CDR2 SYDVKM. The CDR3 coding sequence is TGTGCCAGCAGTTTATCCCCATTTAGGACTAGCGGCACAGATACGCAGTATTTT. This gives the protein CASSLSPFRTSGTDTQYF.

This clone has only a few counts. This rearrangement joins TRBV5-1 to TRBJ1-2; D is unresolved. Germline CDR1 and CDR2: SGHRS and YFSETQ. There are 12 residues in the CDR3. Trimming shortened V by 5 bases and J by 5 bases, and 10 bases separated the two germline ends. The CDR3 loop is CASRKTDYGYTF. CDR3 in DNA: TGCGCCAGCAGGAAGACGGATTATGGCTACACCTTC.

J is TRBJ1-1 and V is TRBV5-1, with D perhaps TRBD1 (5 bases). Trimming shortened V by 0 bases and J by 4 bases, and 13 bases separated the two germline ends. The germline V gene encodes CDR1 SGHRS and CDR2 YFSETQ. CDR3 length: 15 residues. CDR3 DNA: TGCGCCAGCAGCTTGGGACAGAGGCATCGCACTGAAGCTTTCTTT. This gives the protein CASSLGQRHRTEAFF.

The chain combines TRBV7-2 with TRBJ2-1; D unresolved. CDR3 length: 15 amino acids. Between the trimmed V and J ends, which lost 1 base and 0 bases, there was a span of 7 bases. Germline lookup yields CDR1 SGHTA and CDR2 FQGNSA. For the CDR3, the DNA is TGTGCCAGCAGCTTAGGGAGTCGCTCCTACAATGAGCAGTTCTTC. This sequence encodes CASSLGSRSYNEQFF.

This chain uses TRBV29-1 with TRBJ2-5; D is unclear. Germline-derived CDR1 and CDR2 are SQVTM and ANQGSEA. This CDR3 is 12 amino acids long. Trimming took off 4 bases at V and 5 bases at J, with 11 bases between the two ends. The CDR3 nucleotides read TGCAGCGTTGCTCCAACTATGGAGACCCAGTACTTC. Its protein product is CSVAPTMETQYF.

The rearrangement joins TRBV5-1 to TRBJ2-7, with D hard to call. The CDR3 consists of 16 residues. Between the trimmed V and J ends, which lost 1 base and 3 bases, there was a span of 17 bases. Germline lookup yields CDR1 SGHRS and CDR2 YFSETQ. This CDR3 is CASSLTPNAANYEQYF. In DNA form, the CDR3 reads TGCGCCAGCAGCTTGACCCCAAATGCGGCCAACTACGAGCAGTACTTC.

The V and J genes are TRBV10-3 and TRBJ1-3, with D uncertain. This CDR3 has 11 residues. CDR1 is ENHRY and CDR2 is SYGVKD in the germline V gene. Trimming left V 10 bases short and J 0 bases short, with 4 bases between. CDR3 DNA: TGTGCCACAAACTCTGGAAACACCATATATTTT. Translating gives CATNSGNTIYF.

The V and J genes are TRBV5-4 and TRBJ1-1, with D uncertain. CDR1 is SGHNT, CDR2 YYREEE, per germline (reference sequence). The CDR3 totals 15 residues. V lost 6 bases and J 2 bases, leaving 17 bases between the germline ends. CDR3 bases: TGTGCCAGCAATAAACGAGGCACAATAAACACTGAAGCTTTCTTT. Encoded protein: CASNKRGTINTEAFF.

The chain has TRBV9 and TRBJ1-2, with TRBD1 matching over 9 bases. This CDR3 spans 14 amino acids. The V and J ends lost 3 bases and 5 bases, in that order; junction bases with no gene match: 5. Germline assignment: CDR1 SGDLS and CDR2 YYNGEE. The CDR3 DNA reads TGTGCCAGCAGCGACGCCGGGACAGGGTATGGCTACACCTTC. This translates into CASSDAGTGYGYTF.

This chain uses TRBV5-1 with TRBJ2-6; D is unclear. The germline CDR1 and CDR2 sequences are SGHRS and YFSETQ. The CDR3 has 16 residues. Between the trimmed V and J ends, which lost 0 bases and 2 bases, there was a span of 9 bases. The CDR3 DNA reads TGCGCCAGCAGCTTGGCGGTGGGGACTGGGGCCAACGTCCTGACTTTC. It encodes CASSLAVGTGANVLTF.

The chain employs TRBV6-5 and TRBJ1-4; 10 bases align to TRBD1. The V and J ends lost 5 bases and 6 bases, in that order; junction bases with no gene match: 3. The CDR3 has 14 residues. Germline CDR1 and CDR2: MNHEY and SVGAGI. The CDR3 loop reads CASSRQGADEKLFF. The CDR3, as DNA: TGTGCCAGCAGTCGACAGGGGGCTGATGAAAAACTGTTTTTT.

This clone was picked up a small number of times. The rearrangement uses TRBV6-5 and TRBJ2-3, with 7 bases matching TRBD1. The CDR3 is 15 amino acids. V lost 7 bases and J lost 0; bases outside the gene matches: 7. Germline CDR1 is MNHEY and CDR2 is SVGAGI. This CDR3 is CASTRQGSSTDTQYF. CDR3 DNA sequence: TGTGCCAGCACCCGACAGGGATCTAGCACAGATACGCAGTATTTT.

This clone was seen just once. J is TRBJ2-1 and V is TRBV5-4, with 11 bases matching TRBD2. CDR1 SGHNT and CDR2 YYREEE come from the germline V gene (reference sequence). The CDR3 length is 16 residues. V gave up 6 bases and J gave up 5 bases; unmatched junction bases: 10. The CDR3 is CASNILAGLADNEQFF. The CDR3 DNA follows: TGTGCCAGCAACATACTCGCGGGACTAGCGGACAATGAGCAGTTCTTC.

In regard to this clone: At the DNA level, this CDR3 is encoded by other sequences in the same sample as well. The chain combines TRBV4-1 with TRBJ1-6; D is unresolved. Germline assignment: CDR1 MGHRA and CDR2 YSYEKL. The CDR3 extends over 12 amino acids. Trimming left V 4 bases short and J 5 bases short, with 3 bases between. CDR3 sequence reads: CASSLNNSPLHF. In nucleotides, the CDR3 is TGCGCCAGCAGCCTCAATAATTCACCCCTCCACTTT.

This clone was picked up a small number of times. The rearrangement joins TRBV29-1 to TRBJ2-7; TRBD2 agrees at 14 bases. CDR1 is SQVTM and CDR2 is ANQGSEA in the germline V gene. The J segment lost 6 bases and the V segment lost 6 bases, leaving 10 bases of the junction unmatched. The CDR3 totals 15 residues. CDR3 in DNA: TGCAGCGTAACAAAGGGGGGACTAGCGGGAGTCGAGCAGTACTTC. As protein: CSVTKGGLAGVEQYF.

This clone came up a few times. The rearrangement joins TRBV5-1 to TRBJ2-1; 11 bases match TRBD2. Germline V lookup: CDR1 SGHRS, CDR2 YFSETQ. This CDR3 comprises 15 residues. Trimming took 4 bases from V and 9 from J; bases not matched to a gene: 9. The CDR3 loop is CASSQLAGEGGEQFF. CDR3 nucleotide sequence: TGCGCCAGCAGCCAACTAGCGGGAGAGGGCGGTGAGCAGTTCTTC.

In its sample, this clone was seen once. The chain employs TRBV19 and TRBJ2-3, with 8 nucleotides matching TRBD1. Germline V gene lookup returns CDR1 LNHDA and CDR2 SQIVND (reference sequence). The CDR3 length is 15 residues. V was clipped by 6 bases and J by 6 bases; unmatched bases: 11. DNA of the CDR3: TGTGCCAGTAGACGAAGGACAGGGTCTGCCGATACGCAGTATTTT. Encoded protein: CASRRRTGSADTQYF.

There are a few counts of this clone. The J gene is TRBJ2-7, the V gene TRBV5-4; 14 positions agree with TRBD2. Germline values: CDR1 SGHNT, CDR2 YYREEE (reference sequence). V lost 4 bases and J lost 6; bases outside the gene matches: 9. The CDR3 runs 16 residues. CDR3 amino acids: CASSLGTSGSLTEQYF. The CDR3 DNA sequence: TGTGCCAGCAGCCTAGGGACTAGCGGGAGCCTCACCGAGCAGTACTTC.

The V gene is TRBV5-1, the J gene TRBJ2-1, with TRBD2 matching 11 bases. V gave up 0 bases and J gave up 7 bases; unmatched junction bases: 6. This CDR3 is built from 16 residues. CDR1 is SGHRS and CDR2 is YFSETQ in the germline V gene. CDR3 amino acids: CASSLVAGLAVNEQFF. In DNA form, the CDR3 reads TGCGCCAGCAGCTTGGTGGCGGGACTAGCGGTAAATGAGCAGTTCTTC.

The chain recombines TRBV10-2 with TRBJ2-3; D possibly uses TRBD1 or TRBD2 (5 bases each). Trimming removed 5 bases at V and 7 bases at J, with 16 bases between. CDR1 is WSHSY and CDR2 is SAAADI in the germline V gene. The CDR3 has 14 residues. The CDR3 protein is CASSPGRTLYTQYF. The CDR3 DNA reads as TGCGCCAGCAGTCCGGGACGGACGTTGTATACGCAGTATTTT.